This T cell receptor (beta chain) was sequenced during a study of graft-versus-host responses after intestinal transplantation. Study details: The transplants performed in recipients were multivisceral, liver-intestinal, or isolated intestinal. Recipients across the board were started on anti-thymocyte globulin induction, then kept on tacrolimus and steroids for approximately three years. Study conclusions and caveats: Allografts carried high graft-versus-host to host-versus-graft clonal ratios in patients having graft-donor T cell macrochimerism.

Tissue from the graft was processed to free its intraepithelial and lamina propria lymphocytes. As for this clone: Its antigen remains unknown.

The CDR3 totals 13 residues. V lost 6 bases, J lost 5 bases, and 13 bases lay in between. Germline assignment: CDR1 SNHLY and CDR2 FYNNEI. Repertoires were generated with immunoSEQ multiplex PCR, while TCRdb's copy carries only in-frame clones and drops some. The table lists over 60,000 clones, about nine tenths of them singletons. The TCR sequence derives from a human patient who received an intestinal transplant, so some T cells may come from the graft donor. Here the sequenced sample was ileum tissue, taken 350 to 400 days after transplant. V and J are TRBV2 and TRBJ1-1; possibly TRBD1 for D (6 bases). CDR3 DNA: TGTGCCAGCAGCAGACAGGAGGGGACTGAAGCTTTCTTT. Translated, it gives CASSRQEGTEAFF.